This record covers a single T cell receptor beta chain. Its matching antigen is unknown. The data were obtained in a study of shared clonotypes between healthy human individuals. Study outcomes and limitations: As a rule, naive subsets had a larger estimated richness than memory subsets.

Assay: immunoSEQ multiplex PCR; the TCRdb copy retains only in-frame clones and omits some. Of 2 million to 2.5 million clones in the sample, roughly 94% were seen once. Trimming removed 2 bases from V and 11 bases from J; junction bases left unmatched: 6. CDR3 length: 13 amino acids. Germline V gives CDR1 MNHEY, CDR2 SVGAGI. CD8 cells classed as naive were CD45RO-negative and positively selected for CCR7, excluding terminally differentiated effector memory CD45RA+ cells. The chain joins TRBV6-5 to TRBJ2-3, with 8 bases that match TRBD1. The material sequenced was naive CD8+ T cells sorted from blood. This sequence originates from a man in his late teens or twenties in good health. DNA for the CDR3: TGTGCCAGCAGTTACGGCTCACAGGGGGAGCAGTATTTT. This gives the protein CASSYGSQGEQYF.